This T cell receptor beta chain was identified during a study of glioma-infiltrating T cells after dendritic cell vaccination. Study summary: Dendritic cells derived from monocytes and pulsed with autologous tumor lysate formed the vaccine. Whole-study findings and limits: TCR clonality showed no direct relationship with survival. The cohort had few patients with full blood and tumor sets.

The CDR3 consists of 11 residues. V was cut by 3 bases and J by 3 bases, with 6 bases left in between. Germline lookup yields CDR1 SQVTM and CDR2 ANQGSEA. Comments on this clone: Its antigen is currently unknown.

Stated time point: after dendritic cell vaccination, including at tumor progression/relapse. The PCR used 60 V beta and 13 J beta primers. TCRdb's copy holds only in-frame clones and misses some; the assay was immunoSEQ multiplex PCR. The data hold fewer than 75,000 clones, with 85% observed a single time. The sequencing used blood, collected after dendritic cell vaccination. The V and J genes are TRBV29-1 and TRBJ2-7; possible D gene TRBD2, 5 bases. The sequence was collected from a human donor with glioblastoma. The CDR3 sequence: CSVDEGYEQYF. The DNA of the CDR3 is TGCAGCGTTGACGAGGGCTACGAGCAGTACTTC.